This record covers a single TCR beta chain. Its antigen is not identified. The CDR3 has 16 amino acids. Germline CDR1 and CDR2: SGHRS and YFSETQ. Between the trimmed V and J ends, which lost 0 bases and 2 bases, there was a span of 11 bases. Method: immunoSEQ multiplex PCR; TCRdb's copy keeps in-frame clones and lacks some. The table has 110,000 or so clones, 85% to 90% seen once. These data originate in a study of T cell responses to AZD1222 COVID-19 vaccine. Findings of the study overall: With dominance at 160-218 and 743-854, vaccine-associated CD4 TCRs spanned spike. Regions left unmutated in variants are reportedly the target of nearly half of spike-specific TCRs.

The source material was peripheral blood, sampled 28 days after the second AZD1222 dose. This clonotype was sampled from an adult who received the AZD1222 COVID-19 vaccine. The V call is TRBV5-1, the J call TRBJ2-2; D ambiguous. CDR3 sequence (DNA): TGCGCCAGCAGCTTGGCCCCGATCGCCAACACCGGGGAGCTGTTTTTT. It yields the protein CASSLAPIANTGELFF.